This T cell receptor beta chain was recorded in a study of T cells in Graves' hyperthyroidism and ophthalmopathy. Study information: At the time of initial diagnosis and before any treatment, peripheral blood was collected.

The CDR3 sequence is 15 residues long. Germline CDR1 reads SGHAT; CDR2 reads FQNNGV. Losses at the gene ends were 1 base for V and 4 bases for J; bases not matched to a gene: 6. RNA transcripts provided the source from which TCR beta CDR3 regions were amplified. With the HTBI primer set, the TCR CDR3 went through a first round of RT-PCR. TCRdb re-called the multiplex PCR reads with MiXCR, one entry per CDR3 protein. Of 500,000 to 600,000 distinct CDR3 sequences in the sample, 16% are singletons; the top ten hold around a sixth. The sample comprised blood. The chain couples TRBV11-2 to TRBJ1-2; 7 bases match TRBD1. This TCR came from a woman aged 18-29 years with Graves' hyperthyroidism. In nucleotides, the CDR3 is TGTGCCAGCAGCTTAGGGACAGGAGCCCTCTATGGCTACACCTTC. Translating gives CASSLGTGALYGYTF.